The present T cell receptor beta chain was sequenced within a study of blood T cell repertoires in COVID-19. Turning to the study itself: Acute and convalescent COVID-19 samples came from the United States, Italy and Spain. Sources were T cells, B-cell-depleted T cells, or PBMCs; the material itself was cDNA or gDNA.

In the original workflow: Estimates of nucleated cell counts were drawn from the amplification of reference gene primers. Data came from immunoSEQ multiplex PCR; TCRdb stores just in-frame clones and leaves some out. Clonal size and the V and J genes are those of that table, whereas D and trimming came from the DNA. Found here are about 120,000 clones, 80% to 90% of them singletons; the top ten hold roughly a quarter. Sequencing was carried out using peripheral blood. This TCR derives from a man aged 65 to 85 with active or convalescent COVID-19.

CDR3 sequence: CASSDSYRNEQFF. CDR3 sequence (DNA): TGTGCCAGCAGTGATTCGTATCGGAATGAGCAGTTCTTC. The chain employs TRBV6-1 and TRBJ2-1; unclear D gene. The CDR3 covers 13 residues. Germline V CDR1 and CDR2: MNHNS, SASEGT. Between the trimmed V and J ends, which lost 3 bases and 7 bases, there was a span of 10 bases.